One sample yielded the 14 T cell receptor beta chains listed below, sequenced in a study of spatial heterogeneity in lung cancer. Findings and limits, study-wide: In tumors, expanded intratumoral alpha and beta TCR counts tracked mutation counts.

These receptors lack a known antigen. Time point reported: sample taken at primary tumor resection. TCRdb re-derived calls from the 5' RACE reads in MiXCR, one entry per CDR3 protein. This table holds 15,000 to 20,000 distinct CDR3 sequences, around 6% found once. The starting material was lung tumor tissue, obtained at surgery. Receptor source: a female donor with early-stage non-small cell lung cancer.

This clonotype has at least ten counts. CDR3 sequence reads: CASSYRDTEAFF. The CDR3 coding sequence is TGTGCCAGCAGCTACAGGGACACTGAAGCTTTCTTT. The genes are TRBV3-1 and TRBJ1-1; a weak D match, TRBD1 (6 bases). CDR1 LGHDT and CDR2 YNNKEL come from the germline V gene (reference sequence). V was trimmed by 5 bases and J by 3 bases, leaving 7 bases between them. CDR3 length equals 12 residues.

This clonotype has a count of ten or more. The V call is TRBV3-1, the J call TRBJ2-1; 9 nucleotides match TRBD1. V lost 2 bases to trimming and J lost 15 bases; unmatched junction nucleotides: 5. CDR1 is LGHDT and CDR2 is YNNKEL in the germline V gene (reference sequence). This CDR3 is 12 amino acids long. The CDR3 DNA is TGTGCCAGCAGCCAACGGGGACAGGGAGGGTTCTTC. It specifies CASSQRGQGGFF.

This clonotype was seen at least ten times. The CDR3 bases are TGTGCCAGCAGTGAAGGCGGGGCTCGAAGCACAGATACGCAGTATTTT. This encodes CASSEGGARSTDTQYF. The genes are TRBV2 and TRBJ2-3, with D tentatively TRBD2 (6 bases). From germline, CDR1 is SNHLY and CDR2 FYNNEI. The V end was cut by 1 base, the J end by 0 bases, with 11 bases between. CDR3 size: 16 residues.

Many counts were recorded for this clonotype. This chain links TRBV7-9 with TRBJ1-1; a weak D match, TRBD1 (5 bases). Trimming removed 2 bases at V and 1 base at J, with 14 bases between. CDR1 and CDR2 from the germline V gene are SEHNR and FQNEAQ (reference sequence). This CDR3 spans 16 amino acids. CDR3 in DNA: TGTGCCAGCAGCTTATCCCAGGGTACTTGGAACACTGAAGCTTTCTTT. Protein sequence: CASSLSQGTWNTEAFF.

This clonotype appeared many times. This sequence joins TRBV5-5 and TRBJ2-7, with 8 bases that match TRBD1. CDR3 length equals 17 residues. V was pared by 1 base and J by 4 bases, with 13 bases of the junction left unmatched. CDR1 is SGHKS, CDR2 YYEKEE, per germline (reference sequence). The CDR3: CASSLSRAGQVKYEQYF. The DNA for the CDR3 is TGTGCCAGCAGCTTGTCCCGCGCGGGACAGGTGAAATACGAGCAGTACTTC. The full variable domain, with the rest looked up from reference TRBV5-5 and TRBJ2-7, is DAGVTQSPTHLIKTRGQQVTLRCSPISGHKSVSWYQQVLGQGPQFIFQYYEKEERGRGNFPDRFSARQFPNYSSELNVNALLLGDSALYLCASSLSRAGQVKYEQYFGPGTRLTVT.

Many counts were recorded for this clonotype. The chain is built from TRBV9 and TRBJ1-1; 9 bases match TRBD1. CDR1 and CDR2 from the germline V gene are SGDLS and YYNGEE. J lost 4 bases, V lost 0 bases, and 4 bases had no gene match. This CDR3 is built from 15 residues. CDR3 bases: TGTGCCAGCAGCGTAGGGTGGACAGGGGTCACTGAAGCTTTCTTT. The encoded protein is CASSVGWTGVTEAFF.

The sample holds many counts of this clonotype. This sequence joins TRBV5-4 and TRBJ2-2; D remains ambiguous. The CDR3 sequence is 15 residues long. The germline V and J ends were trimmed by 0 bases and 3 bases, with 9 bases remaining between them. CDR1 and CDR2 from the germline V gene are SGHNT and YYREEE (reference sequence). CDR3 coding DNA: TGTGCCAGCAGCTTGGTGGCTAGAGACACCGGGGAGCTGTTTTTT. Its translation: CASSLVARDTGELFF. Together with reference TRBV5-4 and TRBJ2-2, the CDR3 gives the full variable domain: ETGVTQSPTHLIKTRGQQVTLRCSSQSGHNTVSWYQQALGQGPQFIFQYYREEENGRGNFPPRFSGLQFPNYSSELNVNALELDDSALYLCASSLVARDTGELFFGEGSRLTVL.

By its share, this clonotype is medium-sized. This sequence joins TRBV20-1 and TRBJ2-5; D gene uncertain. Per the germline V gene, CDR1 is DFQATT and CDR2 is SNEGSKA (reference sequence). Trimming pared 6 bases from V and 2 bases from J, leaving 19 bases between. This CDR3 is 15 amino acids long. In DNA form, the CDR3 reads TGCAGTGCCCTGAACTCCGCCGGAGATCAAGAGACCCAGTACTTC. Its protein is CSALNSAGDQETQYF.

This clonotype occurred many times. CDR3 loop: CASSPTAGVGEKTQYF. The CDR3 nucleotides are TGTGCCAGCAGCCCCACAGCGGGAGTGGGCGAAAAGACCCAGTACTTC. The gene calls are TRBV7-8 and TRBJ2-5; 8 positions match TRBD2. The CDR3 loop spans 16 amino acids. V was pared by 5 bases and J by 6 bases, with 14 bases of the junction left unmatched. Germline V gives CDR1 SGHVS, CDR2 FQNEAQ.

The chain joins TRBV2 to TRBJ2-3; D call uncertain. The CDR3 is made up of 14 amino acids. Trimming shortened V by 6 bases and J by 3 bases, and 13 bases separated the two germline ends. Germline V lookup: CDR1 SNHLY, CDR2 FYNNEI. The CDR3 sequence: CASRPTGQTDTQYF. In DNA, the CDR3 is TGTGCCAGCAGACCTACCGGGCAAACAGATACGCAGTATTTT. Combining the CDR3 with reference TRBV2 and TRBJ2-3 gives the whole variable domain EPEVTQTPSHQVTQMGQEVILRCVPISNHLYFYWYRQILGQKVEFLVSFYNNEISEKSEIFDDQFSVERPDGSNFTLKIRSTKLEDSAMYFCASRPTGQTDTQYFGPGTRLTVL.

This clonotype has a count of ten or more. The CDR3 loop reads CASSYSFSDYEQYF. The CDR3, as DNA: TGTGCCAGCAGTTACTCGTTCTCCGACTACGAGCAGTACTTC. The V call is TRBV6-5, the J call TRBJ2-7, with unresolved D. V lost 0 bases, J lost 3 bases, and 9 bases lay in between. CDR3 length equals 14 residues. Germline assignment: CDR1 MNHEY and CDR2 SVGAGI.

This clonotype was detected many times. This chain connects TRBV7-9 to TRBJ2-3; 7 bases match TRBD2. The germline CDR1 and CDR2 sequences are SEHNR and FQNEAQ (reference sequence). V dropped 6 bases and J dropped 0; count of bases not matched to a gene: 9. The CDR3 is 16 residues long. The CDR3 reads CASSFGLDASTDTQYF. CDR3 coding DNA: TGTGCCAGCAGTTTCGGACTAGACGCGAGCACAGATACGCAGTATTTT.

At least ten counts were recorded for this clonotype. The genes are TRBV7-8 and TRBJ1-5; possible D gene TRBD1, 5 bases. This CDR3 has 13 amino acids. Germline loops: CDR1 SGHVS, CDR2 FQNEAQ. V was clipped by 4 bases and J by 4 bases, with 8 bases between them. CDR3 sequence reads: CASSYGGNQPQHF. The CDR3 DNA is TGTGCCAGCAGCTACGGGGGTAATCAGCCCCAGCATTTT. Full variable domain (outside the CDR3, taken from reference TRBV7-8 and TRBJ1-5): GAGVSQSPRYKVAKRGQDVALRCDPISGHVSLFWYQQALGQGPEFLTYFQNEAQLDKSGLPSDRFFAERPEGSVSTLKIQRTQQEDSAVYLCASSYGGNQPQHFGDGTRLSIL.

This clonotype was seen many times. The DNA of the CDR3 is TGTGCCAGCAGTGCAAAGGTGACCCAGTACTTC. It yields the protein CASSAKVTQYF. The genes are TRBV6-2 or TRBV6-3 and TRBJ2-5; no firm D call. In germline, CDR1 is MNHEY, CDR2 SVGEGT. The V end lost 5 bases, the J end lost 7 bases, and 8 bases lay between the germline ends. The CDR3 has 11 amino acids.